Listed here is a single T cell receptor beta chain. Its specificity is not known. Looked up from germline, CDR1 is MNHEY and CDR2 is SVGAGI. The CDR3 sequence is 13 residues long. The V end was cut by 5 bases, the J end by 4 bases, with 11 bases between. In the PCR, 60 Vbeta and 13 Jbeta primers were used. Profiling relied on immunoSEQ multiplex PCR, and the TCRdb table lists in-frame clones only, not all of them. The sample records fewer than 150,000 clones, 70% to 80% being singletons. This sample stems from a study of cytomegalovirus exposure and HLA in healthy donors. Study results and limitations: Later analysis showed most CMV-associated TCR beta chains appearing HLA-restricted. HLA alleles showed associations with roughly 17,000 TCR beta sequences in a later analysis, at a 0.05 false discovery rate. Researchers left out some V segments, among them TRBV6-2 and TRBV6-3, as indistinguishable.

This rearrangement joins TRBV6-5 to TRBJ1-2; D possibly corresponds to TRBD1 (6 bases). The clonotype originates from a man aged 18 to 30 in good health and CMV-seronegative. Sample: PBMCs. The CDR3 protein is CASSQQGSYGYTF. The CDR3 DNA reads as TGTGCCAGCAGTCAACAGGGAAGCTATGGCTACACCTTC.